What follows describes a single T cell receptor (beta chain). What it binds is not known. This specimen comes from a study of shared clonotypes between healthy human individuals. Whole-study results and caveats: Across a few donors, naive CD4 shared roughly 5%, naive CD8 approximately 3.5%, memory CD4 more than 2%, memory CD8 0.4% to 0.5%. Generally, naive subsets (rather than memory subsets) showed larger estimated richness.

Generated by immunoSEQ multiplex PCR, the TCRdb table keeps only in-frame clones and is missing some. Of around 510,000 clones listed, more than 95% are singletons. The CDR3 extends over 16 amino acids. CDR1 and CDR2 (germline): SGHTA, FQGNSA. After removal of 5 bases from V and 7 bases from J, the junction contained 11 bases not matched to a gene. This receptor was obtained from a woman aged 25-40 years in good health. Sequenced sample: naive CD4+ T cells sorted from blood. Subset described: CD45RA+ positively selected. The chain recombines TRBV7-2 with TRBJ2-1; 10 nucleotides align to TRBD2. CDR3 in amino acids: CASSPHGRTSGNEQFF. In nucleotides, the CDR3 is TGTGCCAGCAGCCCACACGGGAGGACTAGCGGAAATGAGCAGTTCTTC.